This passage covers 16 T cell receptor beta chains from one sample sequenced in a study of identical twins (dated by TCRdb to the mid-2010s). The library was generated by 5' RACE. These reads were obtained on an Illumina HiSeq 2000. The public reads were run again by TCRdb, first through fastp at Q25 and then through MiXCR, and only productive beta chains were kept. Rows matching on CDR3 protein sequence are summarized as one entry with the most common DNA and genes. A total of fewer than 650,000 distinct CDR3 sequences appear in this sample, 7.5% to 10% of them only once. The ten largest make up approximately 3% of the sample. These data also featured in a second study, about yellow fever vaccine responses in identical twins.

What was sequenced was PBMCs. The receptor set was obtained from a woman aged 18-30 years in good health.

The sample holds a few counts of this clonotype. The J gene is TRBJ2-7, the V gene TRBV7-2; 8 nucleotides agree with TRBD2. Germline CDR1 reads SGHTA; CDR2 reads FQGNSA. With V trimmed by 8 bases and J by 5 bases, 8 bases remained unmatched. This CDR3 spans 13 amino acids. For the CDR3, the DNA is TGTGCCAGCGGGCGGGGGGTTCCCAACGAGCAGTACTTC. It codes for CASGRGVPNEQYF.

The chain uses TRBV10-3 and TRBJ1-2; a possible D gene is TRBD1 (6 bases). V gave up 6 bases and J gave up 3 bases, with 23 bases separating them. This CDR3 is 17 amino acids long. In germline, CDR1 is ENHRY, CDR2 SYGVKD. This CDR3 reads CAISLPLLTGSHYGYTF. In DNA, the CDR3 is TGTGCCATCAGCCTACCGCTCCTAACAGGGTCGCACTATGGCTACACCTTC.

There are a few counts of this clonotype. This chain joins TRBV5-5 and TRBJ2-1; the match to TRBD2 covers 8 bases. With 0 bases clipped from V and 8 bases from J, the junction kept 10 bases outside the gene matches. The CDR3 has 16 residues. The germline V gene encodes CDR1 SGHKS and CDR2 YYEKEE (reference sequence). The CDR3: CASSLGISGVVYEQFF. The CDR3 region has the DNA TGTGCCAGCAGCTTGGGGATTAGCGGGGTTGTCTATGAGCAGTTCTTC.

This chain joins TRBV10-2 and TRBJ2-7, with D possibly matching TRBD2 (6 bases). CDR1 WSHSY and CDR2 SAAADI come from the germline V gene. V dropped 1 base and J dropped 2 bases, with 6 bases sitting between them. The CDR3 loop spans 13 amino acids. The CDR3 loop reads CASSEWGAYEQYF. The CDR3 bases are TGCGCCAGCAGTGAGTGGGGGGCCTACGAGCAGTACTTC.

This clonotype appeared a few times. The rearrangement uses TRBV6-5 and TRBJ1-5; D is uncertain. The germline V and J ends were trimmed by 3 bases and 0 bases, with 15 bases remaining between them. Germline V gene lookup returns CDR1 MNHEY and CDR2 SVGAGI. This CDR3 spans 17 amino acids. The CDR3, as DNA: TGTGCCAGCAGTTATTCCTGGACGGGTTATAGCAATCAGCCCCAGCATTTT. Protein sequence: CASSYSWTGYSNQPQHF.

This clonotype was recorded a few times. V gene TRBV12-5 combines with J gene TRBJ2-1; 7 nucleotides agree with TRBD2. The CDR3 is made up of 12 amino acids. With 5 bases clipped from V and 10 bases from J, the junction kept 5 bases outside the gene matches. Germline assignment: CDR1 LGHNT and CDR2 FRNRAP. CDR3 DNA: TGTGCTAGTGGTGTCCGTAGCGGGGAGCAGTTCTTC. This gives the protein CASGVRSGEQFF.

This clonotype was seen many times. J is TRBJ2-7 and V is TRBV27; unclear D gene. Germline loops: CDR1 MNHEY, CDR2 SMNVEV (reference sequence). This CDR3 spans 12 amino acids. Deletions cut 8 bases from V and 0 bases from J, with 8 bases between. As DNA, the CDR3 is TGTGCCAGCTTTAGTAGCTCCTACGAGCAGTACTTC. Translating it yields CASFSSSYEQYF.

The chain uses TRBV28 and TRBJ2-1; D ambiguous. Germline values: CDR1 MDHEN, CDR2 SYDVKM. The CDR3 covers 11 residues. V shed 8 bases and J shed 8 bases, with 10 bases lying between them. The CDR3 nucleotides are TGTGCCAGCCGGAACTGGGATGAGCAGTTCTTC. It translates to CASRNWDEQFF.

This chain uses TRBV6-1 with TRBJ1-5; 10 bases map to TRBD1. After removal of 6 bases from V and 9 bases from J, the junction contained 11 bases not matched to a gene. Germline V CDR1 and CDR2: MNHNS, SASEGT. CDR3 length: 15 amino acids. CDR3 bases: TGTGCCAGCAGCCCTTTCGGGACAGGGGTCTTGCCCCAGCATTTT. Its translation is CASSPFGTGVLPQHF.

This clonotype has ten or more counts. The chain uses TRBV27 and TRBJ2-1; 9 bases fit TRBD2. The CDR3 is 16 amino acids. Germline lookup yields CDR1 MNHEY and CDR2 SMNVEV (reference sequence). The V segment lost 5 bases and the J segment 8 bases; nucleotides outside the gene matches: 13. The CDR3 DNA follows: TGTGCCAGCAGTCCCCGGGGTAGCGGGAGAAGCGATGAGCAGTTCTTC. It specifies CASSPRGSGRSDEQFF.

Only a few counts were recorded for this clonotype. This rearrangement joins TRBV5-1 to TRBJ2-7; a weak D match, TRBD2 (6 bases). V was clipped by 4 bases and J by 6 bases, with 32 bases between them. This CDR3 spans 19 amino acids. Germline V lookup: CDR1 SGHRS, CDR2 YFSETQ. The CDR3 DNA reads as TGCGCCAGCAGCCCGTACCGGACTAACACCTCCTCAGCCCTCGGCGAGCAGTACTTC. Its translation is CASSPYRTNTSSALGEQYF. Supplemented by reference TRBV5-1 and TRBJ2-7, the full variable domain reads KAGVTQTPRYLIKTRGQQVTLSCSPISGHRSVSWYQQTPGQGLQFLFEYFSETQRNKGNFPGRFSGRQFSNSRSEMNVSTLELGDSALYLCASSPYRTNTSSALGEQYFGPGTRLTVT.

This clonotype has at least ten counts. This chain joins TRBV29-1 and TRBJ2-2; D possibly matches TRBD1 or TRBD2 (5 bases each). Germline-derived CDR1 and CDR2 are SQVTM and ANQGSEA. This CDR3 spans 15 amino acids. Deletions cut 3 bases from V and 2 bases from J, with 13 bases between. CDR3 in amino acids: CSVEGVGENTGELFF. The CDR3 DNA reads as TGCAGCGTTGAGGGGGTAGGCGAAAACACCGGGGAGCTGTTTTTT.

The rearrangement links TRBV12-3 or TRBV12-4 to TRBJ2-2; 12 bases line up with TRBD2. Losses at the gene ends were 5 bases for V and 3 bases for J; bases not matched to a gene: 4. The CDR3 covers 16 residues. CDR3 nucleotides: TGTGCCAGCAGTAAGACTAGCGGGGGACACACCGGGGAGCTGTTTTTT. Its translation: CASSKTSGGHTGELFF.

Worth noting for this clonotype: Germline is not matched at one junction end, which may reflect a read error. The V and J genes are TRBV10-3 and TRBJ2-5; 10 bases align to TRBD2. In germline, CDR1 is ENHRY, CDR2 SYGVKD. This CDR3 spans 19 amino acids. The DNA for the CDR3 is TGTGCCCGCAGTTTTTCGTCTAAATCACTAGCGGGAATAAGAGAGTCCCAGTACTTC. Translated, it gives CARSFSSKSLAGIRESQYF.

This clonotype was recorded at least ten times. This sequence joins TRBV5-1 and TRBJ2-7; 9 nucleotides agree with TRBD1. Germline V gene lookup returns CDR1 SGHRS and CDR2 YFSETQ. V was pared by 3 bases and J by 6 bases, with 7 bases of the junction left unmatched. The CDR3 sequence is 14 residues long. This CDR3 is CASSSPGQGFEQYF. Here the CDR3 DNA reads TGCGCCAGCAGCTCCCCGGGACAGGGATTCGAGCAGTACTTC.

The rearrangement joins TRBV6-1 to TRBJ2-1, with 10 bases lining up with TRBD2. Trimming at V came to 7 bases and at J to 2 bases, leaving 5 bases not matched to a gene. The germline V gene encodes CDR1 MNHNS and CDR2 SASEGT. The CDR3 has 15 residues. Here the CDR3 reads CASTLAGEAYNEQFF. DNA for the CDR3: TGTGCCAGCACCCTAGCGGGAGAGGCCTACAATGAGCAGTTCTTC.